Each of the 29 T cell receptor beta chains below was sequenced from the same sample in a study of breast tumors, draining lymph nodes, adjacent tissues. Breast cancer patients provided tissue from their axillary draining lymph nodes. MiXCR, run by TCRdb on the multiplex PCR reads, gives a single entry per CDR3 protein. The sample carries approximately 190,000 distinct CDR3 sequences, around a third recorded once. Sequencing was carried out using axillary lymph node tissue. Every receptor here comes from a female donor with breast cancer. Some clones in this sample may be carry-over from other donors' samples.

This clonotype was detected ten times or more. J is TRBJ2-5 and V is TRBV30, with 8 bases fitting TRBD2. With 1 base clipped from V and 4 bases from J, the junction kept 2 bases outside the gene matches. The length of the CDR3 is 13 residues. Germline assignment: CDR1 GTSNPN and CDR2 SVGIG (reference sequence). CDR3 nucleotides: TGTGCCTGGAGTGCCAGCGGGAGAGAGACCCAGTACTTC. It codes for CAWSASGRETQYF.

This clonotype was picked up many times. The rearrangement uses TRBV12-3 or TRBV12-4 and TRBJ2-1; 11 bases agree with TRBD2. The CDR3 has 15 amino acids. J was trimmed by 3 bases and V by 4 bases; bases with no gene match: 2. Written as DNA, the CDR3 is TGTGCCAGCAGTTCAACTAGCGGGGGCTACAATGAGCAGTTCTTC. Residues: CASSSTSGGYNEQFF.

This chain joins TRBV2 and TRBJ1-6, with a weak D call TRBD1 (6 bases). CDR3 size: 14 residues. Germline-derived CDR1 and CDR2 are SNHLY and FYNNEI. The germline V and J ends were trimmed by 5 bases and 5 bases, with 10 bases remaining between them. The DNA of the CDR3 is TGTGCCAGCAGTCGACAGGTCCATAATTCACCCCTCCACTTT. Translating gives CASSRQVHNSPLHF.

This clonotype appeared many times. This chain connects TRBV12-3 or TRBV12-4 to TRBJ1-2; the D is unclear. Trimming left V 3 bases short and J 8 bases short, with 13 bases between. The CDR3 spans 13 residues. The CDR3 DNA reads as TGTGCCAGCAGTTTCGGACCTCGAGGAGGCTACACCTTC. Amino acids: CASSFGPRGGYTF.

About this clonotype itself: Being one base from a much bigger clone, this may be a read error. This chain links TRBV6-1 with TRBJ2-7, with D perhaps matching TRBD2 (7 bases). Germline V gene sequence: CDR1 MNHNS, CDR2 SASEGT. Trimming cost V 5 bases and J 7 bases, with 18 bases left between them. This CDR3 is 14 amino acids long. The CDR3 DNA sequence: TGTGCCAGCAGTCAACGGGGGGCTTCGGAAGAGCAGTACTTC. As protein: CASSQRGASEEQYF.

This clonotype occurred many times. CDR3 coding DNA: TGCAGTGCGACGGGGGGTCCCACCACAGATACGCAGTATTTT. It is translated as CSATGGPTTDTQYF. The chain uses TRBV20-1 and TRBJ2-3; 7 bases line up with TRBD2. J gave up 2 bases and V 6 bases, and 8 bases lay outside the gene matches. Germline-derived CDR1 and CDR2 are DFQATT and SNEGSKA (reference sequence). This CDR3 is 14 amino acids long.

This clonotype was observed a handful of times. A far larger clone is only one base removed, so a read error is likely. The chain carries TRBV5-1 and TRBJ2-7; D is unclear. This CDR3 spans 12 amino acids. Germline V lookup: CDR1 SGHRS, CDR2 YFSETQ. The CDR3 loop reads CASSLSSYEHYF. CDR3 nucleotide sequence: TGCGCCAGCAGCTTAAGCTCCTACGAGCACTACTTC.

This chain connects TRBV5-1 to TRBJ1-5, with 10 bases matching TRBD1. CDR1 is SGHRS and CDR2 is YFSETQ in the germline V gene. The CDR3 covers 24 residues. J lost 4 bases, V lost 4 bases, and 32 bases had no gene match. The CDR3 sequence: CASSPRPGQGGSGDWGPVNQPQHF. CDR3 nucleotide sequence: TGCGCCAGCAGCCCCCGCCCTGGACAGGGGGGATCCGGGGATTGGGGGCCTGTAAATCAGCCCCAGCATTTT.

The J gene is TRBJ2-1, the V gene TRBV2; 11 nucleotides agree with TRBD2. Germline assignment: CDR1 SNHLY and CDR2 FYNNEI. V gave up 4 bases and J gave up 8 bases; unmatched junction bases: 34. The CDR3 is made up of 24 amino acids. In DNA, the CDR3 is TGTGCCAGCAGTGTCCGAAGCGGGAGCACCAGTGATCCCCTTGCACTAGCGGGAGCGGATGAGCAGTTCTTC. Translation: CASSVRSGSTSDPLALAGADEQFF.

The V gene is TRBV7-6, the J gene TRBJ2-7, with D possibly being TRBD1 or TRBD2 (5 bases each). The CDR3 spans 12 residues. Germline-derived CDR1 and CDR2 are SGHVS and FNYEAQ. Trimming took 1 base from V and 5 from J, leaving 6 bases between them. CDR3 residues: CASSLGDDEQYF. In DNA form, the CDR3 reads TGTGCCAGCAGCTTAGGGGACGACGAGCAGTACTTC.

This clonotype was detected many times. The chain joins TRBV12-3 or TRBV12-4 to TRBJ1-6; D unclear. This CDR3 has 15 residues. Deletions cut 5 bases from V and 0 bases from J, with 8 bases between. As DNA, the CDR3 is TGTGCCAGCAGTGGACGGAGCTCCTATAATTCACCCCTCCACTTT. Translating gives CASSGRSSYNSPLHF.

This clonotype was recorded many times. This CDR3 is CAWSQGGGNEQYF. The DNA for the CDR3 is TGTGCCTGGAGTCAGGGGGGGGGCAACGAGCAGTACTTC. The rearrangement uses TRBV30 and TRBJ2-7; either TRBD1 or TRBD2 may supply D (7 bases each). Germline-derived CDR1 and CDR2 are GTSNPN and SVGIG (reference sequence). The CDR3 covers 13 residues. Trimming took off 2 bases at V and 5 bases at J, with 13 bases between the two ends.

This clonotype appeared many times. CDR3 DNA sequence: TGTGCCAGTAGTATAGGGACCGGGCCCGCCCAGCATTTT. This codes for CASSIGTGPAQHF. This sequence joins TRBV19 and TRBJ1-5; D is uncertain. The germline V and J ends were trimmed by 1 base and 11 bases, with 12 bases remaining between them. The CDR3 length is 13 residues. Per germline, CDR1 LNHDA and CDR2 SQIVND (reference sequence). Full variable domain (rest looked up from reference TRBV19 and TRBJ1-5): DGGITQSPKYLFRKEGQNVTLSCEQNLNHDAMYWYRQDPGQGLRLIYYSQIVNDFQKGDIAEGYSVSREKKESFPLTVTSAQKNPTAFYLCASSIGTGPAQHFGDGTRLSIL.

This clonotype came up many times. The CDR3, as DNA: TGTGCCAGCAGTCCCGACAAGTACAATGACTGGCAGTTCTTC. Translation: CASSPDKYNDWQFF. The rearrangement joins TRBV6-5 to TRBJ2-1; D remains unclear. V shed 5 bases and J shed 12 bases, with 20 bases lying between them. This CDR3 has 14 residues. In germline, CDR1 is MNHEY, CDR2 SVGAGI.

This clonotype was counted a few times. This chain links TRBV28 with TRBJ2-1, with a possible D match to TRBD2 (6 bases). Per the germline V gene, CDR1 is MDHEN and CDR2 is SYDVKM. The CDR3 sequence is 16 residues long. Trimming removed 4 bases from V and 4 bases from J, with 17 bases in between. The DNA for the CDR3 is TGTGCCAGCAGTTCAACGGGAGTACGGGGATACAATGAGCAGTTCTTC. Its translation is CASSSTGVRGYNEQFF.

This clonotype has more than one count but fewer than ten. V gene TRBV6-2 or TRBV6-3 combines with J gene TRBJ2-7; unclear D gene. Trimming left V 5 bases short and J 3 bases short, with 11 bases between. There are 13 residues in the CDR3. The germline V gene encodes CDR1 MNHEY and CDR2 SVGEGT. CDR3 loop: CASSHPNDYEQYF. As DNA, the CDR3 is TGTGCCAGCAGTCACCCCAACGACTACGAGCAGTACTTC.

This clonotype appeared many times. The rearrangement uses TRBV19 and TRBJ1-5; D unclear. This CDR3 is 15 amino acids long. Between the trimmed V and J ends, which lost 1 base and 0 bases, there was a span of 7 bases. From germline, CDR1 is LNHDA and CDR2 SQIVND (reference sequence). As DNA, the CDR3 is TGTGCCAGTAGTATAGTACAGAATAGCAATCAGCCCCAGCATTTT. This gives the protein CASSIVQNSNQPQHF.

This clonotype was observed a few times. Just one base apart from a much larger clone, this may be a read error. This rearrangement joins TRBV6-6 to TRBJ2-3, with D possibly matching TRBD2 (5 bases). Trimming shortened V by 6 bases and J by 0 bases, and 10 bases separated the two germline ends. This CDR3 is built from 14 residues. The germline gives CDR1 MNHNY, CDR2 SVGAGI (reference sequence). The CDR3: CASRARGSTDTQYF. DNA of the CDR3: TGTGCCAGCAGGGCACGGGGAAGCACAGATACGCAGTATTTT.

As regards this clonotype: The junction departs from the called germline gene at one end, perhaps through a read error. The chain combines TRBV7-2 with TRBJ2-2; perhaps TRBD2 as D (5 bases). Germline V gene sequence: CDR1 SGHTA, CDR2 FQGNSA. The CDR3 is 15 amino acids. The CDR3 coding sequence is TGTGCCAGCAGCTACCTCGGATTTAACACCGGGGAGTTGCTTTTT. Its protein product is CASSYLGFNTGELLF.

This clonotype was observed many times. V usage is TRBV25-1 and J usage is TRBJ1-3; 9 bases agree with TRBD1. The CDR3 has 17 amino acids. Germline CDR1 reads MGHDK; CDR2 reads SYGVNS. V was clipped by 0 bases and J by 2 bases; unmatched bases: 5. In DNA, the CDR3 is TGTGCCAGCAGTGAATATGGGACAGGGCCTCCTGGAAACACCATATATTTT. Amino acids: CASSEYGTGPPGNTIYF.

This clonotype was recorded at least ten times. The J gene is TRBJ2-3, the V gene TRBV5-1; D is undetermined. CDR1 and CDR2 (germline): SGHRS, YFSETQ. The V end lost 0 bases, the J end lost 2 bases, and 7 bases lay between the germline ends. The CDR3 is 14 residues long. In nucleotides, the CDR3 is TGCGCCAGCAGCTTGGCGACAAACACAGATACGCAGTATTTT. This translates into CASSLATNTDTQYF.

This clonotype was detected only once. Its ends do not fully match the called genes, so a read error is possible. The chain joins TRBV20-1 to TRBJ1-4; no firm D call. CDR3 size: 10 residues. Germline V gives CDR1 DFQATT, CDR2 SNEGSKA (reference sequence). The CDR3 loop reads CSAPRTRSNF. As DNA, the CDR3 is TGCAGTGCTCCTCGGACTAGATCGAACTTT.

The chain joins TRBV5-4 to TRBJ1-4; TRBD1 is a possible D gene (5 bases). The CDR3 totals 14 residues. The ends were cut back, 0 bases at V and 7 bases at J, with 10 bases in the middle. Per germline, CDR1 SGHNT and CDR2 YYREEE (reference sequence). Here the CDR3 reads CASSLEQGVEKLFF. CDR3 coding DNA: TGTGCCAGCAGCTTGGAGCAGGGTGTTGAAAAACTGTTTTTT.

The table lists this clonotype with many counts. The chain couples TRBV20-1 to TRBJ1-5; D perhaps matches TRBD1 (5 bases). The V gene's germline CDR1 is DFQATT and CDR2 SNEGSKA (reference sequence). The CDR3 spans 15 residues. With 4 bases removed from V and 2 bases from J, the gap between germline ends came to 15 bases. Here the CDR3 reads CSAIRQTGGNQPQHF. The DNA of the CDR3 is TGCAGTGCTATCAGACAGACGGGAGGCAATCAGCCCCAGCATTTT.

This chain links TRBV10-1 with TRBJ2-3, with TRBD2 matching over 7 bases. V gave up 5 bases and J gave up 0 bases; unmatched junction bases: 2. CDR1 and CDR2 from the germline V gene are WNHNN and SYGVQD (reference sequence). The CDR3 is made up of 14 amino acids. CDR3 nucleotide sequence: TGCGCCAGCAGTTGGGACTACAGCACAGATACGCAGTATTTT. It is translated as CASSWDYSTDTQYF.

This clonotype showed up many times. The J gene is TRBJ2-3, the V gene TRBV6-6; TRBD1 matches 8 bases. Germline V gives CDR1 MNHNY, CDR2 SVGAGI (reference sequence). CDR3 length equals 18 residues. Trimming removed 0 bases from V and 6 bases from J; junction bases left unmatched: 14. The CDR3, as DNA: TGTGCCAGCAGTTACTCGACAGGGGCGACAGGGCGGGTCGATACGCAGTATTTT. Translation gives CASSYSTGATGRVDTQYF.

The chain carries TRBV3-1 and TRBJ1-2, with TRBD1 matching over 9 bases. There are 13 residues in the CDR3. V trimming: 3 bases; J trimming: 7 bases; junction bases outside the gene matches: 3. CDR1 and CDR2 from the germline V gene are LGHDT and YNNKEL (reference sequence). The CDR3 DNA follows: TGTGCCAGCAGCCACCGGGACAGGGCTGGCTACACCTTC. Protein product: CASSHRDRAGYTF. Full variable domain (missing parts from reference TRBV3-1 and TRBJ1-2): DTAVSQTPKYLVTQMGNDKSIKCEQNLGHDTMYWYKQDSKKFLKIMFSYNNKELIINETVPNRFSPKSPDKAHLNLHINSLELGDSAVYFCASSHRDRAGYTFGSGTRLTVV.

This chain links TRBV7-2 with TRBJ1-5; 7 nucleotides agree with TRBD1. The CDR3 loop spans 15 amino acids. CDR1 is SGHTA, CDR2 FQGNSA, per germline. V was pared by 5 bases and J by 4 bases, with 8 bases of the junction left unmatched. The CDR3 loop reads CASSQGTVPNQPQHF. For the CDR3, the DNA is TGTGCCAGCAGCCAGGGGACAGTTCCTAATCAGCCCCAGCATTTT.

This clonotype has a count of ten or more. The chain links TRBV18 to TRBJ1-4; the D is unclear. Looked up from germline, CDR1 is KGHSH and CDR2 is LQKENI. Trimming took off 1 base at V and 7 bases at J, with 16 bases between the two ends. CDR3 length equals 16 residues. The CDR3 DNA reads TGTGCCAGCTCACCACGCCTGGCGCTAATCGGTGAAAAACTGTTTTTT. It specifies CASSPRLALIGEKLFF.